These 22 T cell receptor beta chains share one sample of origin, sequenced in a study of TIL therapy for anti-PD-1-resistant metastatic lung cancer. Sequencing used immunoSEQ v3. Sequencing used immunoSEQ multiplex PCR; TCRdb keeps in-frame clones, though not all of them. Found here are approximately 50,000 clones, roughly 78% of them singletons; the top ten hold around 16%. The time point: pre-treatment sample, taken before nivolumab and TIL therapy. This sample comprised blood, obtained at baseline. These receptors were obtained from a man aged 70 or older with non-small cell lung cancer.

This clone was detected only a few times. This rearrangement joins TRBV27 to TRBJ2-3; 13 nucleotides agree with TRBD2. V shed 3 bases, J shed 2 bases, and the junction held 11 bases outside the gene matches. Germline V lookup: CDR1 MNHEY, CDR2 SMNVEV (reference sequence). The CDR3 extends over 19 amino acids. The CDR3 loop reads CASSLPTSGRARNTDTQYF. CDR3 DNA sequence: TGTGCCAGCAGTTTGCCTACTAGCGGGAGGGCCAGAAACACAGATACGCAGTATTTT.

The chain has TRBV5-4 and TRBJ2-3; 14 bases line up with TRBD2. The CDR3 length is 18 residues. CDR1 and CDR2 (germline): SGHNT, YYREEE (reference sequence). With V trimmed by 4 bases and J by 3 bases, 10 bases remained unmatched. CDR3: CASSLPGLAGVRTDTQYF. CDR3 nucleotides: TGTGCCAGCAGCCTCCCGGGACTAGCGGGAGTTCGGACAGATACGCAGTATTTT.

This clone was seen only once. The rearrangement links TRBV7-2 to TRBJ2-1; D possibly corresponds to TRBD2 (6 bases). This CDR3 contains 15 residues. V lost 5 bases to trimming and J lost 8 bases, with 19 bases between them. Germline V gene data show CDR1 as SGHTA and CDR2 as FQGNSA. The CDR3 DNA is TGTGCCAGCAGCCCACAGGAGGGGCTGAGCTATGAGCAGTTCTTC. Translation gives CASSPQEGLSYEQFF.

The rearrangement joins TRBV27 to TRBJ2-1; 8 bases agree with TRBD2. This CDR3 is 14 amino acids long. CDR1 is MNHEY and CDR2 is SMNVEV in the germline V gene (reference sequence). After removal of 2 bases from V and 7 bases from J, the junction contained 4 bases not matched to a gene. CDR3 nucleotides: TGTGCCAGCAGTTTACGGGAGGGTACGAATGAGCAGTTCTTC. Protein sequence: CASSLREGTNEQFF.

This clone is labeled medium-sized (0.01 to 0.1%). V and J are TRBV15 and TRBJ2-2; D is possibly TRBD1 (5 bases). The V end was cut by 1 base, the J end by 7 bases, with 13 bases between. In germline, CDR1 is LNHNV, CDR2 YYDKDF (reference sequence). This CDR3 has 15 residues. The CDR3 reads CATSRGEGALGELFF. CDR3 DNA: TGTGCCACCAGCAGAGGCGAAGGGGCCCTCGGGGAGCTGTTTTTT.

CDR3 sequence reads: CASSPPGEREYGYTF. The CDR3 coding sequence is TGTGCCAGCTCACCACCGGGGGAGAGAGAGTATGGCTACACCTTC. This chain connects TRBV18 to TRBJ1-2; weak D call: TRBD1 (5 bases). The V gene's germline CDR1 is KGHSH and CDR2 LQKENI. V was trimmed by 0 bases and J by 5 bases, leaving 13 bases between them. This CDR3 is built from 15 residues.

The rearrangement joins TRBV7-6 to TRBJ2-2; TRBD2 matches at 9 bases. V lost 2 bases, J lost 6 bases, and 7 bases stayed unmatched. Germline V gene sequence: CDR1 SGHVS, CDR2 FNYEAQ. The CDR3 loop spans 16 amino acids. CDR3 residues: CASSLLSGSLAGELFF. Here the CDR3 DNA reads TGTGCCAGCAGCTTACTTAGCGGGAGTTTGGCCGGGGAGCTGTTTTTT.

The rearrangement uses TRBV7-3 and TRBJ2-7, with 11 bases lining up with TRBD1. Germline lookup yields CDR1 SGHTA and CDR2 FQGTGA. The V and J ends lost 5 bases and 3 bases, in that order; junction bases with no gene match: 6. The CDR3 consists of 15 residues. The CDR3 sequence: CASSPGQGALYEQYF. The CDR3 nucleotides are TGTGCCAGCAGCCCCGGACAGGGGGCTCTCTACGAGCAGTACTTC.

The chain is built from TRBV7-9 and TRBJ2-7; D gene uncertain. Germline loops: CDR1 SEHNR, CDR2 FQNEAQ (reference sequence). The CDR3 runs 13 residues. V shed 4 bases and J shed 3 bases, with 10 bases lying between them. The CDR3 sequence: CASSWELFYEQYF. As DNA, the CDR3 is TGTGCCAGCAGCTGGGAACTTTTCTACGAGCAGTACTTC.

The rearrangement links TRBV4-3 to TRBJ2-3, with D perhaps being TRBD1 or TRBD2 (5 bases each). With 0 bases removed from V and 5 bases from J, the gap between germline ends came to 12 bases. The germline gives CDR1 LGHNA, CDR2 YSLEER. There are 15 residues in the CDR3. CDR3 in amino acids: CASSQDREWGDTQYF. DNA for the CDR3: TGCGCCAGCAGCCAAGACAGGGAGTGGGGAGATACGCAGTATTTT.

In regard to this clone: A read error may account for a junction end that differs from germline. DNA for the CDR3: TGTGCTAGCAGCGACAGGGGCGTGGTAGGAGAGACCCAGTACTTC. It codes for CASSDRGVVGETQYF. This rearrangement joins TRBV7-7 to TRBJ2-5, with TRBD1 matching over 8 bases. Germline-derived CDR1 and CDR2 are SSHAT and FNYEAQ (reference sequence). The CDR3 spans 15 residues.

V usage is TRBV6-1 and J usage is TRBJ1-4; D is possibly TRBD1 (5 bases). The length of the CDR3 is 14 residues. V lost 7 bases and J 0 bases, leaving 9 bases between the germline ends. The germline CDR1 and CDR2 sequences are MNHNS and SASEGT. CDR3 sequence: CASISGPTNEKLFF. The CDR3 DNA sequence: TGTGCCAGCATCTCAGGGCCAACTAATGAAAAACTGTTTTTT.

This clone was picked up one time. This sequence joins TRBV10-2 and TRBJ2-2; D is uncertain. The CDR3 extends over 14 amino acids. Trimming left V 5 bases short and J 1 base short, with 8 bases between. Germline CDR1 reads WSHSY; CDR2 reads SAAADI. The CDR3 sequence is CASSWTENTGELFF. In DNA, the CDR3 is TGCGCCAGCAGTTGGACGGAGAACACCGGGGAGCTGTTTTTT.

CDR3 in amino acids: CASRRDSWVSNQPQHF. CDR3 DNA sequence: TGTGCCAGCAGGAGGGATTCGTGGGTAAGCAATCAGCCCCAGCATTTT. The chain combines TRBV19 with TRBJ1-5; D is unresolved. The CDR3 is 16 residues long. Germline V CDR1 and CDR2: LNHDA, SQIVND (reference sequence). Trimming pared 9 bases from V and 1 base from J, leaving 19 bases between.

The rearrangement uses TRBV7-3 and TRBJ2-5; the match to TRBD2 covers 8 bases. CDR1 SGHTA and CDR2 FQGTGA come from the germline V gene. V lost 0 bases to trimming and J lost 1 base; unmatched junction nucleotides: 1. The CDR3 is 15 amino acids. DNA for the CDR3: TGTGCCAGCAGCTTAACTGCGGGGGGCCAAGAGACCCAGTACTTC. Its protein is CASSLTAGGQETQYF. Filled out from reference TRBV7-3 and TRBJ2-5, the complete variable domain reads GAGVSQTPSNKVTEKGKYVELRCDPISGHTALYWYRQSLGQGPEFLIYFQGTGAADDSGLPNDRFFAVRPEGSVSTLKIQRTERGDSAVYLCASSLTAGGQETQYFGPGTRLLVL.

The chain recombines TRBV30 with TRBJ2-7, with 10 nucleotides matching TRBD2. V lost 1 base to trimming and J lost 0 bases; unmatched junction nucleotides: 6. Germline V gene data show CDR1 as GTSNPN and CDR2 as SVGIG (reference sequence). The CDR3 consists of 16 residues. CDR3 in amino acids: CAWSGQLAGSSYEQYF. The CDR3 DNA reads TGTGCCTGGAGTGGCCAACTAGCGGGAAGCTCCTACGAGCAGTACTTC.

In regard to this clone: Additional DNA sequences in this sample encode the identical CDR3. This chain connects TRBV9 to TRBJ2-7; 7 bases are a match to TRBD1. Germline CDR1 SGDLS, CDR2 YYNGEE. The CDR3 runs to 14 residues. The trim removed 0 bases at V and 2 bases at J, leaving 2 bases unmatched. The DNA for the CDR3 is TGTGCCAGCAGCGTAGAACAGGGGCCCTACGAGCAGTACTTC. This sequence encodes CASSVEQGPYEQYF.

The chain has TRBV4-3 and TRBJ1-3; 9 positions agree with TRBD1. CDR1 and CDR2 (germline): LGHNA, YSLEER. The trim removed 4 bases at V and 4 bases at J, leaving 5 bases unmatched. This CDR3 is 15 amino acids long. CDR3: CASSPGTGYGNTIYF. CDR3 nucleotides: TGCGCCAGCAGCCCCGGGACAGGGTACGGAAACACCATATATTTT.

A single count supports this clone. The CDR3, as DNA: TGTGCCAGCAGCCTCCGGGACCCGTTCACAGATACGCAGTATTTT. This sequence encodes CASSLRDPFTDTQYF. V gene TRBV7-9 combines with J gene TRBJ2-3; D may correspond to TRBD1 or TRBD2 (5 bases each). V lost 5 bases, J lost 2 bases, and 14 bases lay in between. The germline V gene has CDR1 SEHNR and CDR2 FQNEAQ (reference sequence). The CDR3 length is 15 residues.

The chain carries TRBV11-3 and TRBJ1-2; D call uncertain. Germline assignment: CDR1 SGHNT and CDR2 YENEEA. The CDR3 has 14 residues. Trimming pared 5 bases from V and 4 bases from J, leaving 14 bases between. The CDR3: CASSTSQAGYGYTF. CDR3 sequence (DNA): TGTGCCAGCAGCACCAGTCAGGCGGGCTATGGCTACACCTTC.

The chain recombines TRBV7-2 with TRBJ2-2; perhaps TRBD2 as D (7 bases). The ends were cut back, 4 bases at V and 3 bases at J, with 15 bases in the middle. The CDR3 spans 16 residues. Germline V gene sequence: CDR1 SGHTA, CDR2 FQGNSA. As DNA, the CDR3 is TGTGCCAGCAGCTCACCCGTAGGGGGGGACACCGGGGAGCTGTTTTTT. Its protein product is CASSSPVGGDTGELFF.

This chain links TRBV7-9 with TRBJ2-7; TRBD1 is a possible D gene (6 bases). V was shortened by 4 bases and J by 0 bases, with 7 bases between the two germline ends. The length of the CDR3 is 13 residues. Germline-derived CDR1 and CDR2 are SEHNR and FQNEAQ (reference sequence). CDR3 residues: CASSYRDSYEQYF. The CDR3 DNA reads TGTGCCAGCAGCTACAGGGACTCCTACGAGCAGTACTTC.